The clone carrying this T cell receptor (beta chain) was seen just once. The repertoire was sequenced with immunoSEQ multiplex PCR; TCRdb's copy has only in-frame clones and lacks some. In the table there are about 15,000 clones, 80% to 85% of which are singletons. The sample belongs to a study of blood T cell repertoires in COVID-19. Germline V gene data show CDR1 as KGHSH and CDR2 as LQKENI. With V trimmed by 0 bases and J by 4 bases, 4 bases remained unmatched. The CDR3 has 16 amino acids. Material: peripheral blood. The chain combines TRBV18 with TRBJ2-3, with 10 bases lining up with TRBD1. The sequence was obtained from a human donor in a cohort sampled during active COVID-19. In DNA form, the CDR3 reads TGTGCCAGCTCACCACCCACGGGACAGGGGCCAGATACGCAGTATTTT. It translates to CASSPPTGQGPDTQYF.